The rows below give T cell receptor beta chains drawn from one sample of a study of cytomegalovirus exposure and HLA in healthy donors. This table comes from immunoSEQ multiplex PCR, and its TCRdb copy is limited to in-frame clones, with some not included. The repertoire holds about 150,000 clones, with 84% as singletons. Sequencing was carried out using PBMCs. The receptors were gathered from a boy aged 2-9 years in good health and CMV-seronegative. Each CDR3 is given with its conserved first and last residue. The D gene is left open where the match is weak. Not every row has a clone size; where given, it reads once, few, many or a size class.

j_call v_call clone_size d_call cdr3_aa cdr3_nt
TRBJ1-2 TRBV7-9 - - CASIGPANYGYTF TGTGCCAGCATTGGGCCAGCTAACTATGGCTACACCTTC
TRBJ1-5 TRBV28 - - CASSQGFLPNQPQHF TGTGCCAGCAGTCAGGGGTTTCTCCCCAATCAGCCCCAGCATTTT
TRBJ2-3 TRBV5-4 - - CASSLAGTDTQYF TGTGCCAGCAGCTTGGCGGGCACAGATACGCAGTATTTT
TRBJ2-7 TRBV7-9 - - CASTQRGIEQYF TGTGCCAGCACCCAAAGGGGTATCGAGCAGTACTTC
TRBJ1-2 TRBV28 - - CASSFSHMAAANYGYTF TGTGCCAGCAGTTTTTCTCATATGGCGGCAGCTAACTATGGCTACACCTTC
TRBJ2-5 TRBV19 - - CASSYGFEETQYF TGTGCCAGTAGTTACGGGTTCGAAGAGACCCAGTACTTC
TRBJ2-2 TRBV10-3 - - CAIKGERDTGELFF TGTGCCATCAAAGGAGAGAGGGACACCGGGGAGCTGTTTTTT
TRBJ1-1 TRBV11-2 few - CASEGTTNTEAFF TGTGCCAGCGAGGGGACAACAAACACTGAAGCTTTCTTT
TRBJ2-3 TRBV27 - - CASSLGLTDTQYF TGTGCCAGCAGTTTGGGACTCACAGATACGCAGTATTTT
TRBJ2-7 TRBV7-9 - TRBD2 CASSNTPGLAGGPNEQYF TGTGCCAGCAGCAATACACCGGGACTAGCGGGAGGGCCCAACGAGCAGTACTTC
TRBJ2-7 TRBV29-1 - - CSVATGSYEQYF TGCAGCGTCGCGACAGGTTCCTACGAGCAGTACTTC
TRBJ2-2 TRBV9 - TRBD2 CASSVEASGSGELFF TGTGCCAGCAGCGTAGAGGCTAGCGGGAGCGGGGAGCTGTTTTTT
TRBJ1-1 TRBV27 - - CASSLLQQQNTEAFF TGTGCCAGCAGTTTATTACAGCAACAGAACACTGAAGCTTTCTTT
TRBJ2-1 TRBV27 - TRBD2 CASSPTGLAAYNEQFF TGTGCCAGCAGTCCGACGGGACTAGCGGCCTACAATGAGCAGTTCTTC
TRBJ1-2 TRBV7-9 once TRBD1 CASSARGRYGYTF TGTGCCAGCAGCGCCAGGGGGAGGTATGGCTACACCTTC
TRBJ2-1 TRBV10-3 - TRBD2 CAISDGSGSNNEQFF TGTGCCATCAGTGACGGTAGCGGGAGTAACAATGAGCAGTTCTTC
TRBJ1-3 TRBV7-9 - - CASSLALAERNTIYF TGTGCCAGCAGCTTAGCGCTAGCGGAGAGGAACACCATATATTTT
TRBJ2-5 TRBV11-2 - - CASRSPTGETQYF TGTGCCAGCAGGAGTCCAACCGGTGAGACCCAGTACTTC
TRBJ2-3 TRBV27 - TRBD1 CASSLLQGDTQYF TGTGCCAGCAGTTTACTACAGGGGGATACGCAGTATTTT
TRBJ1-4 TRBV2 - TRBD1 CATLQGKNEKLFF TGTGCCACCTTACAGGGGAAAAATGAAAAACTGTTTTTT
TRBJ2-7 TRBV6-6 - TRBD2 CASSLGLAGGYEQYF TGTGCCAGCAGCCTGGGACTAGCGGGAGGTTACGAGCAGTACTTC
TRBJ1-1 TRBV9 - - CASSPLGDTEAFF TGTGCCAGCAGTCCATTGGGAGATACTGAAGCTTTCTTT
TRBJ1-1 TRBV10-1 - - CASSESAGAGNTEAFF TGCGCCAGCAGTGAGTCGGCTGGGGCCGGGAACACTGAAGCTTTCTTT
TRBJ2-5 TRBV27 - - CASSGPGNQETQYF TGTGCCAGCAGTGGGCCAGGGAACCAAGAGACCCAGTACTTC
TRBJ2-1 TRBV5-8 few - CASSLFNEQFF TGTGCCAGCAGCCTCTTCAATGAGCAGTTCTTC
TRBJ2-7 TRBV6-1 - TRBD2 CASISTRTAGEQYF TGTGCCAGCATCTCGACTAGAACAGCGGGGGAGCAGTACTTC
TRBJ2-3 TRBV6-5 - TRBD2 CASRRLASTDTQYF TGTGCCAGCAGGCGACTAGCGAGCACAGATACGCAGTATTTT
TRBJ1-5 TRBV2 - - CASSEMASNQPQHF TGTGCCAGCAGTGAAATGGCCTCCAATCAGCCCCAGCATTTT
TRBJ2-1 TRBV27 - - CASSRNGYNEQFF TGTGCCAGCAGTCGTAACGGGTACAATGAGCAGTTCTTC
TRBJ1-2 TRBV28 - TRBD1 CASSLYAGGSYGYTF TGTGCCAGCAGTTTATACGCAGGGGGCAGCTATGGCTACACCTTC
TRBJ2-5 TRBV5-4 - - CASSFGGRETQYF TGTGCCAGCAGCTTCGGAGGCCGGGAGACCCAGTACTTC
TRBJ1-4 TRBV25-1 - - CASSGGGTANEKLFF TGTGCCAGCAGTGGTGGAGGAACCGCTAATGAAAAACTGTTTTTT
TRBJ2-5 TRBV5-6 - TRBD2 CASSLEGTASGLYQETQYF TGTGCCAGCAGCTTGGAGGGGACGGCTAGCGGGCTGTACCAAGAGACCCAGTACTTC
TRBJ1-1 TRBV5-6 - - CASSLAHYTEAFF TGTGCCAGCAGCTTGGCTCACTACACTGAAGCTTTCTTT
TRBJ2-1 TRBV7-6 - TRBD1 CASSLTRQGLSSYNEQFF TGTGCCAGCAGCTTAACGAGACAGGGATTGAGCTCCTACAATGAGCAGTTCTTC
TRBJ2-1 TRBV27 - TRBD2 CASSSPGLAATEQFF TGTGCCAGCAGTTCGCCAGGACTAGCGGCTACTGAGCAGTTCTTC
TRBJ2-2 TRBV11-2 - TRBD2 CALRGGPTGELFF TGTGCTCTACGGGGGGGCCCCACCGGGGAGCTGTTTTTT
TRBJ1-5 TRBV10-3 once TRBD1 CAISESGQGGIWPQHF TGTGCCATCAGTGAGTCGGGACAGGGAGGGATCTGGCCCCAGCATTTT
TRBJ2-7 TRBV25-1 - - CASSEFDEQYF TGTGCCAGCAGTGAATTCGACGAGCAGTACTTC
TRBJ2-3 TRBV5-6 - TRBD2 CASSQTSGRLGTDTQYF TGTGCCAGCAGCCAGACTAGCGGGAGGCTCGGCACAGATACGCAGTATTTT
TRBJ1-5 TRBV5-6 - - CAGIINQPQHF TGTGCCGGCATCATCAATCAGCCCCAGCATTTT
TRBJ2-5 TRBV5-4 - - CASSLEPGQETQYF TGTGCCAGCAGCTTGGAGCCAGGGCAAGAGACCCAGTACTTC
TRBJ2-1 TRBV28 - - CASSPILGLDEQFF TGTGCCAGCAGCCCTATACTAGGTCTGGATGAGCAGTTCTTC
TRBJ1-1 TRBV19 - - CASSIVREREAFF TGTGCCAGTAGTATAGTCAGGGAACGTGAAGCTTTCTTT
TRBJ2-1 TRBV10-2 - - CASSDPPGGSPSSSYNEQFF TGCGCCAGCAGTGATCCCCCCGGCGGGTCCCCCTCTAGCTCCTACAATGAGCAGTTCTTC
TRBJ2-1 TRBV19 - TRBD2 CASHTSGDYNEQFF TGTGCCAGTCATACTAGCGGGGACTACAATGAGCAGTTCTTC
TRBJ1-1 TRBV5-1 - - CASSLAVGQNTEAFF TGCGCCAGCAGCTTGGCGGTCGGACAGAACACTGAAGCTTTCTTT
TRBJ1-5 TRBV11-2 - - CASSLEGGANQPQHF TGTGCCAGCAGCTTAGAGGGGGGGGCCAATCAGCCCCAGCATTTT
TRBJ1-2 TRBV6-5 once TRBD1 CASSYIRQGARGYTF TGTGCCAGCAGTTACATAAGACAGGGGGCGCGAGGCTACACCTTC
TRBJ2-3 TRBV18 - - CASSPDLGLLSTDTQYF TGTGCCAGCTCGCCCGACTTGGGACTTCTTAGCACAGATACGCAGTATTTT
TRBJ1-5 TRBV27 - TRBD1 CASSLRGQGLSNQPQHF TGTGCCAGCAGTTTAAGGGGACAGGGGCTTAGCAATCAGCCCCAGCATTTT